This T cell receptor beta chain was captured by sequencing in a study of blood T cells in healthy people across ages. The use of a sample-barcoded 5' primer and a J-beta primer mix characterized a second PCR of about 7 to 12 cycles. TCRdb itself ran the 5' RACE reads through MiXCR, one entry per CDR3 protein. Seen here are 650,000 to 1,000,000 distinct CDR3 sequences, around 36% observed once, and the top ten hold about an eighth. Per the germline V gene, CDR1 is SGHTA and CDR2 is FQGNSA. With 7 bases removed from V and 1 base from J, the gap between germline ends came to 12 bases. The CDR3 loop spans 14 amino acids.

The TCR sequence derives from a man aged 18 to 29 in good health. Sequencing was done on a sample of blood. This sequence joins TRBV7-2 and TRBJ2-3; D is unresolved. This chain's CDR3 is CASTNVTGTDTQYF. The CDR3 nucleotides are TGTGCCAGCACTAACGTAACAGGCACAGATACGCAGTATTTT.